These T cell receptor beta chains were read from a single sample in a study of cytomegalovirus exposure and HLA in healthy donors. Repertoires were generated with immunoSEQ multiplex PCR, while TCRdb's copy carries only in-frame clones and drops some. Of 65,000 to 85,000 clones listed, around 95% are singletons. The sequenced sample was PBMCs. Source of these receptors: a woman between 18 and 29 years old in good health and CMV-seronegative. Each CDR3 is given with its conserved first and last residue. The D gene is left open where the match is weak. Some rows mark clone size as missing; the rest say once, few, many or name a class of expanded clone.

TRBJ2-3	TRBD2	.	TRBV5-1	CASSATSGGDTQYF	TGCGCCAGCAGCGCCACTAGCGGGGGGGATACGCAGTATTTT
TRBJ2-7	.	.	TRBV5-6	CASSLGHGYEQYF	TGTGCCAGCAGTCTGGGGCACGGCTACGAGCAGTACTTC
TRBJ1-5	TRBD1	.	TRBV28	CASSLPPDRVQPQHF	TGTGCCAGCAGTTTACCCCCAGACAGGGTTCAGCCCCAGCATTTT
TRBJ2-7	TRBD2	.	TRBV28	CASRGGRYEQYF	TGTGCCAGTCGGGGAGGGCGCTACGAGCAGTACTTC
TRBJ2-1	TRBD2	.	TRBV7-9	CASSLLAGGPNEQFF	TGTGCCAGCAGCCTACTAGCGGGAGGGCCGAATGAGCAGTTCTTC
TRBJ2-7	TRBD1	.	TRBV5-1	CASSKGQGPYEQYF	TGCGCCAGCAGTAAGGGACAGGGGCCCTACGAGCAGTACTTC
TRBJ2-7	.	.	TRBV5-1	CASSLGQGYYEQYF	TGCGCCAGCAGCCTAGGGCAGGGGTACTACGAGCAGTACTTC
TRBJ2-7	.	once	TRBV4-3	CASSQGAQASYEQYF	TGCGCCAGCAGCCAAGGGGCCCAGGCCTCCTACGAGCAGTACTTC
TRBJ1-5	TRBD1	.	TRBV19	CASSQTGPSNQPQHF	TGTGCCAGTAGCCAGACAGGGCCTAGCAATCAGCCCCAGCATTTT
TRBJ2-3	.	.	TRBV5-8	CASSLLFVVTDTQYF	TGTGCCAGCAGCTTGTTATTCGTAGTCACAGATACGCAGTATTTT
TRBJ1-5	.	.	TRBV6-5	CASSYSSGSNQPQHF	TGTGCCAGCAGTTACTCATCCGGGAGCAATCAGCCCCAGCATTTT
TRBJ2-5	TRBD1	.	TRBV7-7	CASSLAAGGQETQYF	TGTGCCAGCAGCTTAGCTGCAGGGGGACAAGAGACCCAGTACTTC
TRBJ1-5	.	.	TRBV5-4	CASSPSDISSNQPQHF	TGTGCCAGCAGCCCGTCGGACATCTCGAGCAATCAGCCCCAGCATTTT
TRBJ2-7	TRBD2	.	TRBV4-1	CASSQDRTSGRAEQYF	TGCGCCAGCAGCCAAGATCGGACTAGCGGGAGGGCAGAGCAGTACTTC
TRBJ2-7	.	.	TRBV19	CASSIGGGDRYEQYF	TGTGCCAGTAGTATTGGCGGGGGAGACAGGTACGAGCAGTACTTC
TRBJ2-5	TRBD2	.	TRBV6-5	CASSFLAGGGETQYF	TGTGCCAGCAGTTTCCTAGCGGGGGGCGGGGAGACCCAGTACTTC